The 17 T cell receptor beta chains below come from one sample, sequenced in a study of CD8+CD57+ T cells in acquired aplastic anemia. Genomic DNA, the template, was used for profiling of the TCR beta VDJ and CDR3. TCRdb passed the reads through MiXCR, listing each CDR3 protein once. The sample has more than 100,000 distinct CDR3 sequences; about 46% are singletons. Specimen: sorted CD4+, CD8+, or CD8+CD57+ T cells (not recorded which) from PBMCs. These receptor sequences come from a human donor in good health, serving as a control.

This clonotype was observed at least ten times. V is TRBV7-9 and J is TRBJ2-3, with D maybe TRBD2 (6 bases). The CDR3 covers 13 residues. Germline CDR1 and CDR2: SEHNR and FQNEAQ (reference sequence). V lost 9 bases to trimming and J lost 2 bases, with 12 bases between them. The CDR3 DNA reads TGTGCCAGTATGCGGGGATCCACAGATACGCAGTATTTT. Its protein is CASMRGSTDTQYF.

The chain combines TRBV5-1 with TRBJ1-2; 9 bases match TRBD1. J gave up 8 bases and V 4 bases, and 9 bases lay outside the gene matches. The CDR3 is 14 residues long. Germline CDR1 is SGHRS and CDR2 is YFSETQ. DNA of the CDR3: TGCGCCAGCAGCGAAGGACAGGGGTCGCGCGGCTACACCTTC. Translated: CASSEGQGSRGYTF. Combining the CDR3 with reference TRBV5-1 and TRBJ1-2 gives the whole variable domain KAGVTQTPRYLIKTRGQQVTLSCSPISGHRSVSWYQQTPGQGLQFLFEYFSETQRNKGNFPGRFSGRQFSNSRSEMNVSTLELGDSALYLCASSEGQGSRGYTFGSGTRLTVV.

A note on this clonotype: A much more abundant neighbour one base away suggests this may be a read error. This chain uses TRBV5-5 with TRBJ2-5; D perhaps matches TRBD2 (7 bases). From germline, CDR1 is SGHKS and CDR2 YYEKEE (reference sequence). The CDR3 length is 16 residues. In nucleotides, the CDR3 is TGTGCCAGCAGCCAAGGGGGGGGGAGGGCTGAAGAGGCCCAGTACTTC. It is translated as CASSQGGGRAEEAQYF.

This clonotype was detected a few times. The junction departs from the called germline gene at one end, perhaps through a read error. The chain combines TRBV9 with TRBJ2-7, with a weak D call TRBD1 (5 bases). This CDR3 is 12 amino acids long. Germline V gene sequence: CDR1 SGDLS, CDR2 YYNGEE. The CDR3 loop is CASSVDSYEQYF. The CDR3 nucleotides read TGTGCCAGCAGTGTAGACAGCTACGAGCAGTACTTC.

The CDR3 spells CASSTRTGNNEQFF. The DNA for the CDR3 is TGTGCCAGTAGTACGAGGACAGGGAACAATGAGCAGTTCTTC. This chain joins TRBV19 and TRBJ2-1; 8 bases fit TRBD1. V trimming: 4 bases; J trimming: 5 bases; junction bases outside the gene matches: 4. The germline V gene has CDR1 LNHDA and CDR2 SQIVND (reference sequence). This CDR3 has 14 amino acids.

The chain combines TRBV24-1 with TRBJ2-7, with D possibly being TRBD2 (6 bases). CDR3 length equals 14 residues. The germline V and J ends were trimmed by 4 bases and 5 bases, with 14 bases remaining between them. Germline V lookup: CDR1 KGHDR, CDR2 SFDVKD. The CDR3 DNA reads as TGTGCCACCAGTGACACAGTTAGCGGTAACGAGCAGTACTTC. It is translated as CATSDTVSGNEQYF.

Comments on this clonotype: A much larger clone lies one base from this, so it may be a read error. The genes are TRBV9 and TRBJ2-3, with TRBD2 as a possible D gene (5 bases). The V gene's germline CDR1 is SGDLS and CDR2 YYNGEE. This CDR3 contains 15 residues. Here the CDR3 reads CAGSPRARDTDTQYF. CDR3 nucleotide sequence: TGTGCCGGCAGCCCCCGGGCTCGGGACACAGATACGCAGTATTTT.

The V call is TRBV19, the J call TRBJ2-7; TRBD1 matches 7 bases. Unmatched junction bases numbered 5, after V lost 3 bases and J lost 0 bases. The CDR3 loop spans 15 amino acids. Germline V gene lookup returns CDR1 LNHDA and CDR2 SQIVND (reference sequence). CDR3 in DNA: TGTGCCAGTAGTATTACCGGACAGGTCTCCTACGAGCAGTACTTC. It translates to CASSITGQVSYEQYF. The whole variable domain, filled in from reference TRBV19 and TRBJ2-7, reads DGGITQSPKYLFRKEGQNVTLSCEQNLNHDAMYWYRQDPGQGLRLIYYSQIVNDFQKGDIAEGYSVSREKKESFPLTVTSAQKNPTAFYLCASSITGQVSYEQYFGPGTRLTVT.

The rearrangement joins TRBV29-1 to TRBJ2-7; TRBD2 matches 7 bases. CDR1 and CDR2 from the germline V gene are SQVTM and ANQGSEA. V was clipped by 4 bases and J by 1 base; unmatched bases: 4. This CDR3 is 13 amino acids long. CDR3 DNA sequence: TGCAGCGTTGGGAGCGGGGCTTCCTACGAGCAGTACTTC. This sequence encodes CSVGSGASYEQYF.

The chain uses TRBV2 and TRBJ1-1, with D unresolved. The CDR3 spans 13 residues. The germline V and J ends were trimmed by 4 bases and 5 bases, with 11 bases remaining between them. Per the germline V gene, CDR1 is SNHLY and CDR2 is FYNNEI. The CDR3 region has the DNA TGTGCCAGCAGTGCGGGAAGGAGGACTGAAGCTTTCTTT. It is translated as CASSAGRRTEAFF.

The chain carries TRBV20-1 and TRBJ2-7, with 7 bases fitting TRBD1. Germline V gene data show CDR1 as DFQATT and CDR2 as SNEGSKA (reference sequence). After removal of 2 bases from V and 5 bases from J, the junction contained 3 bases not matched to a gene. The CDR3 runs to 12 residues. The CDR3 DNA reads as TGCAGTGCTAGACCAGGGGGAAACGAGCAGTACTTC. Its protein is CSARPGGNEQYF.

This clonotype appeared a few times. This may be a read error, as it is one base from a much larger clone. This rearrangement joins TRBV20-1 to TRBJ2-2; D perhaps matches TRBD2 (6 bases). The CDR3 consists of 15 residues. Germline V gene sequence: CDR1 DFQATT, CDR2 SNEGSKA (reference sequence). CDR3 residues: CSAGEALPGVGELFF. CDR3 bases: TGCAGTGCTGGAGAGGCTCTCCCGGGAGTCGGGGAGCTGTTTTTT.

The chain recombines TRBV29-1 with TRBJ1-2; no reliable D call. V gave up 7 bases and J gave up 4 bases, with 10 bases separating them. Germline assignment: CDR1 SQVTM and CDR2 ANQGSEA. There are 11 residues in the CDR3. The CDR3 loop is CSGGELYGYTF. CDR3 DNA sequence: TGCAGCGGGGGAGAGCTCTATGGCTACACCTTC.

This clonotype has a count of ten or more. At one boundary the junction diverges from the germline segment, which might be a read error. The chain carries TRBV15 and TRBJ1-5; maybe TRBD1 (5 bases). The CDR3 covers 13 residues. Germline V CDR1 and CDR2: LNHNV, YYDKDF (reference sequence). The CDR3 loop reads CATCRDSNQPQHF. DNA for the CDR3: TGTGCCACCTGCAGGGACAGCAATCAGCCCCAGCATTTT.

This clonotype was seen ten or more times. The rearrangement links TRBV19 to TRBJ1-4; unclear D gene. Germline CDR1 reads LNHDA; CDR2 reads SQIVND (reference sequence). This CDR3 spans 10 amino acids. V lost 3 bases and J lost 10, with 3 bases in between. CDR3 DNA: TGTGCCAGTAGTATGATAAAACTGTTTTTT. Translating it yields CASSMIKLFF.

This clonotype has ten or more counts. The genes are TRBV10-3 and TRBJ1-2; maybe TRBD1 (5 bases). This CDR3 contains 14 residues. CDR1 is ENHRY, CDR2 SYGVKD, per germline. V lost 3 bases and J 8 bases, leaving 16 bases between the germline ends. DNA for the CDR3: TGTGCCATCAGTGATCCCCTCCGGCAGGGAGGCTACACCTTC. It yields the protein CAISDPLRQGGYTF.

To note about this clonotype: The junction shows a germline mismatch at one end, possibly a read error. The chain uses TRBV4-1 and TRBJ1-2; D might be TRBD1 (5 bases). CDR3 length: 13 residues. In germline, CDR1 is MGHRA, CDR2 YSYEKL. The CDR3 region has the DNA TGTGCCAGCAGCCGGGACGGCCTCTATGGCTACACCTTC. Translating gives CASSRDGLYGYTF.